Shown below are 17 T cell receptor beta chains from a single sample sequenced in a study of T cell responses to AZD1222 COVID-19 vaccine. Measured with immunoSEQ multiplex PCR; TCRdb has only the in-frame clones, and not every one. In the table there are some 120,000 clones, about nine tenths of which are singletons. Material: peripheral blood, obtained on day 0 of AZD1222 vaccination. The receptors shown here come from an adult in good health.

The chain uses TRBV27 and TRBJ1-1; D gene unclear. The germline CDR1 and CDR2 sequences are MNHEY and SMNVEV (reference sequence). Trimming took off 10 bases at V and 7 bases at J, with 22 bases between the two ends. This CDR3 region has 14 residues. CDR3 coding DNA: TGTGCCACCCAGCGGACCGGCTTGAAAATTGAAGCTTTCTTT. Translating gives CATQRTGLKIEAFF.

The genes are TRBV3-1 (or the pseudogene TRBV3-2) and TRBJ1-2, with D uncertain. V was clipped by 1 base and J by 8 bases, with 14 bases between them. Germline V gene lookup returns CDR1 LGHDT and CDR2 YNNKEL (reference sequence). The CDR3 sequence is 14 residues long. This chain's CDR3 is CASSQGPVTEGYTF. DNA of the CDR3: TGTGCCAGCAGCCAAGGTCCAGTTACGGAAGGCTACACCTTC.

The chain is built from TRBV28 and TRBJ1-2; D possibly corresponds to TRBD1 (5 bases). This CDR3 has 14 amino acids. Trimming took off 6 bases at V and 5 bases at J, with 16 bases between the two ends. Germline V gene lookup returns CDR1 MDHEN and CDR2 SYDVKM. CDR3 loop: CASSQTGTSYGYTF. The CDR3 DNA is TGTGCCAGCAGCCAGACCGGGACGTCGTATGGCTACACCTTC.

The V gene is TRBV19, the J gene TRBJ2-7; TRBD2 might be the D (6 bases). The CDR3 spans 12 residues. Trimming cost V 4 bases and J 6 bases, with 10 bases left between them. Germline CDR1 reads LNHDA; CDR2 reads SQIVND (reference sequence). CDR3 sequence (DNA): TGTGCCAGTAGTACCTCCGGGGGCGAGCAGTACTTC. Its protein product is CASSTSGGEQYF.

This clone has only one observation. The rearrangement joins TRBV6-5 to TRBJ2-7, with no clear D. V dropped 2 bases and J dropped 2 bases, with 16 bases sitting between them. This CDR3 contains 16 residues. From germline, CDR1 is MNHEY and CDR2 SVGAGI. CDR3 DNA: TGTGCCAGCAGTTACCAGGCCACAAGACCGGCCTACGAGCAGTACTTC. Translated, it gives CASSYQATRPAYEQYF.

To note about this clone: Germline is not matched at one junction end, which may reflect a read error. CDR3 amino acids: CASEGYGQGGQFF. CDR3 nucleotide sequence: TGTGCCAGCGAGGGTTATGGACAGGGAGGACAATTTTTC. The gene calls are TRBV7-8 and TRBJ2-7, with 8 bases fitting TRBD1. This CDR3 is 13 amino acids long. The V gene's germline CDR1 is SGHVS and CDR2 FQNEAQ. Looking up the rest from reference TRBV7-8 and TRBJ2-7 gives the full variable domain: GAGVSQSPRYKVAKRGQDVALRCDPISGHVSLFWYQQALGQGPEFLTYFQNEAQLDKSGLPSDRFFAERPEGSVSTLKIQRTQQEDSAVYLCASEGYGQGGQFFGPGTRLTVT.

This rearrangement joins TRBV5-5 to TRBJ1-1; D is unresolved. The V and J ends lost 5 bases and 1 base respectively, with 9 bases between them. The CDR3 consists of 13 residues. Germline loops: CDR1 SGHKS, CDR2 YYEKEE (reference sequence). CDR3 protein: CASSRQANTEAFF. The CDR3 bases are TGTGCCAGCAGTCGACAAGCGAACACTGAAGCTTTCTTT.

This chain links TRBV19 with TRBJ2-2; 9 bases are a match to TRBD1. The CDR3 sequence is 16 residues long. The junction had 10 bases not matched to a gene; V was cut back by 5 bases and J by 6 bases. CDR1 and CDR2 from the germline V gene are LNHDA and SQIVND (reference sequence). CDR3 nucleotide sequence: TGTGCCAGTAGTGCGGCGACAGGGGGTAGGTCCGGGGAGCTGTTTTTT. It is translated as CASSAATGGRSGELFF. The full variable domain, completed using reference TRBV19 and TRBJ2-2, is DGGITQSPKYLFRKEGQNVTLSCEQNLNHDAMYWYRQDPGQGLRLIYYSQIVNDFQKGDIAEGYSVSREKKESFPLTVTSAQKNPTAFYLCASSAATGGRSGELFFGEGSRLTVL.

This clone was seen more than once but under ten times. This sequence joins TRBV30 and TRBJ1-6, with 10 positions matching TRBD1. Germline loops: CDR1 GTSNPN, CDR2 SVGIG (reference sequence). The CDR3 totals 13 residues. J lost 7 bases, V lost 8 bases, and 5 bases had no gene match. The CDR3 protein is CALGDRGNSPLHF. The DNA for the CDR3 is TGTGCCCTTGGGGACAGGGGCAATTCACCCCTCCACTTT.

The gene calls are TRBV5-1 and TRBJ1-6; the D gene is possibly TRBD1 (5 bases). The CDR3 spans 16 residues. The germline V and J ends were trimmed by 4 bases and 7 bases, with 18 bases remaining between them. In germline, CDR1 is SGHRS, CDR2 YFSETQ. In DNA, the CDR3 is TGCGCCAGCAGCCGAGAGGTAGGGGCGCGGAATTCACCCCTCCACTTT. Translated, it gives CASSREVGARNSPLHF.

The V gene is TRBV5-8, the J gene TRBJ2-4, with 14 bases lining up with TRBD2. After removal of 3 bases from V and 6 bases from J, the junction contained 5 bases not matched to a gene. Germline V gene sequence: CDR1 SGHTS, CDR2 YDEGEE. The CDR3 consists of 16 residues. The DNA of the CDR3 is TGTGCCAGCAGCTCTGGGACTAGCGGGAGCCGAAACATTCAGTACTTC. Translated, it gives CASSSGTSGSRNIQYF.

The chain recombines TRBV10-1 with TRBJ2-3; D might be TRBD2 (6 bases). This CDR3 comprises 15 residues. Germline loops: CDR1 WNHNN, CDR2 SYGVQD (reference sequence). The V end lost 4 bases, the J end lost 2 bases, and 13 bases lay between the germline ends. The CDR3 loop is CASSGDSGLTDTQYF. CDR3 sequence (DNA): TGCGCCAGCAGTGGTGATAGCGGACTCACAGATACGCAGTATTTT.

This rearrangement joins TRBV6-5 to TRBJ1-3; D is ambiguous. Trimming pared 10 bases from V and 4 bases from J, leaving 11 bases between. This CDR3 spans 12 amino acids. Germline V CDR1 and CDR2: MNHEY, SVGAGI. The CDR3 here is CATGQFGNTIYF. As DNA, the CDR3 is TGTGCCACCGGCCAATTCGGAAACACCATATATTTT.

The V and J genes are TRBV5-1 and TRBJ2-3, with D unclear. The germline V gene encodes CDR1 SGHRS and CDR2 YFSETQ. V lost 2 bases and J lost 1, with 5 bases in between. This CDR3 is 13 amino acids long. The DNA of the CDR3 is TGCGCCAGCAGCTTTGGGGGCACAGATACGCAGTATTTT. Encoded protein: CASSFGGTDTQYF.

The CDR3 nucleotides read TGTGCCAGCAGCGTAGGCGCGGACAGGGGCTACAATGAGCAGTTCTTC. This gives the protein CASSVGADRGYNEQFF. This sequence joins TRBV9 and TRBJ2-1; TRBD1 agrees at 9 bases. The CDR3 has 16 amino acids. The V and J ends lost 0 bases and 3 bases, in that order; junction bases with no gene match: 4. CDR1 and CDR2 (germline): SGDLS, YYNGEE.

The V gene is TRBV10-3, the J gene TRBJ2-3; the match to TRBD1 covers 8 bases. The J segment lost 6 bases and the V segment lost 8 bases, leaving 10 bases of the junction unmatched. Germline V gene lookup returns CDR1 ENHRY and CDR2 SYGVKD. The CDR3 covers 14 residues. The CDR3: CAILGQGAVDTQYF. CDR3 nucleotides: TGTGCCATCCTCGGACAGGGTGCCGTTGATACGCAGTATTTT.

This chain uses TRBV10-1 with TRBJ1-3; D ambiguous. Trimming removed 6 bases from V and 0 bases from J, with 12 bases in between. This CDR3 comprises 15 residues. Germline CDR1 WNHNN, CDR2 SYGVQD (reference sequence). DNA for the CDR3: TGCGCCAGCAGCCCGGACTTGAGCTCTGGAAACACCATATATTTT. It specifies CASSPDLSSGNTIYF.